This T cell receptor beta chain is from a study of blood T cells in healthy people across ages. Findings and caveats of the study: Donors of long life had a larger count of naive CD4+ cells and greater diversity than aged donors. Changes seen in expanded clonotypes were possibly confounded by donor CMV status left unknown. The study found TCR beta diversity correlated strongly with naive T cell percentage.

Sample-barcoded 5' priming and a J-beta primer mix drove a second PCR of about 7 to 12 cycles. A template-switch adaptor that had 12 random nucleotides put a tag on each cDNA molecule. TCRdb analysed the 5' RACE reads with MiXCR anew, one entry per CDR3 protein. The data contain approximately 800,000 distinct CDR3 sequences, approximately 55% of them singletons. This clonotype was found a few times. The antigen remains undetermined. The CDR3 spans 14 residues. Per the germline V gene, CDR1 is SGHAT and CDR2 is FQNNGV. Trimming removed 4 bases from V and 14 bases from J, with 22 bases in between. This chain connects TRBV11-2 to TRBJ2-3, with D possibly being TRBD2 (5 bases). Sequencing was carried out using blood. The clonotype was recovered from a man aged 80 or over in good health. The CDR3 DNA is TGTGCCAGCAGCTACCAGGACTCGCGTGGATACGCGTATTTT. It specifies CASSYQDSRGYAYF. The full variable domain, with the rest looked up from reference TRBV11-2 and TRBJ2-3, is EAGVAQSPRYKIIEKRQSVAFWCNPISGHATLYWYQQILGQGPKLLIQFQNNGVVDDSQLPKDRFSAERLKGVDSTLKIQPAKLEDSAVYLCASSYQDSRGYAYFGPGTRLTVL.